A selection of T cell receptor beta chains follows, all from one sample in a study of T cell repertoires in cytomegalovirus infection. TCRdb reprocessed the reads with MiXCR, giving one entry per CDR3 protein. This sample has about 400,000 distinct CDR3 sequences; around 18% occur once, and the top ten carry roughly 8.7%. Sample: PBMCs. These receptors came from a human donor in good health (CMV status not recorded). Some clones in this sample may be carry-over from other donors' samples. The CDR3 runs from the conserved cysteine through the conserved F or W. A D gene is named only where the DNA matches it firmly. Size tells how often a clone was seen (once, few, many) or the class of an expanded clone, and some rows leave it out.

v_call	j_call	clone_size	d_call	cdr3_nt	cdr3_aa
TRBV2	TRBJ1-1	NA	NA	TGTGCCAGCACGAGTCTGGCAGAAGCTTTCTTT	CASTSLAEAFF
TRBV6-5	TRBJ2-1	few	TRBD2	TGTGCCAGCAGAATAGCGGGGCATGAGCAGTTCTTC	CASRIAGHEQFF
TRBV7-6	TRBJ2-7	many	TRBD1	TGTGCCAGCAGCCGATCCACAGGGGACTACGAGCAGTACTTC	CASSRSTGDYEQYF
TRBV27	TRBJ1-2	few	NA	TGTGCCAGCAGGAAAGTGGTCGTTGGGCACTATGGCTACACCTTC	CASRKVVVGHYGYTF
TRBV7-9	TRBJ1-5	few	NA	TGTGCCAGCAGCTTAGGTGCCAGCCCTTACAATCAGCCCCAGCATTTT	CASSLGASPYNQPQHF
TRBV28	TRBJ1-2	NA	NA	TGTGCCAGCAGTTCTCACAACGATGGCTACACCTTC	CASSSHNDGYTF
TRBV28	TRBJ2-7	few	NA	TGTGCCAGCAGGGGATCGAGCTCCTACGAGCAGTACTTC	CASRGSSSYEQYF
TRBV20-1	TRBJ2-3	NA	NA	TGCAGTGCTAGCGACTACGCCGGGACAGCTGAACGGGGGGGTTACTCAGATACGCAGTATTTT	CSASDYAGTAERGGYSDTQYF
TRBV20-1	TRBJ1-2	NA	NA	TGCAGTGCTAGAGCACGAGACAACAATGGCTACACCTTC	CSARARDNNGYTF
TRBV28	TRBJ1-1	few	NA	TGTGCCAGCAGTTCATCATTCGTGCGGGGACCGAACACTGAAGCTTTCTTT	CASSSSFVRGPNTEAFF
TRBV5-6	TRBJ2-1	NA	TRBD2	TGTGCCAGCAGCTTGGGACTAGCGGGGGGGTGGGAAAATGAGCAGTTCTTC	CASSLGLAGGWENEQFF
TRBV12-3/TRBV12-4	TRBJ2-5	NA	TRBD2	TGTGCCAGCAGTCCCCAGCGGGGAGAGACCCAGTACTTC	CASSPQRGETQYF
TRBV20-1	TRBJ2-7	NA	NA	TGCAGTGCTAGGGACAGCGTAGACTACGAGCAGTACTTC	CSARDSVDYEQYF
TRBV19	TRBJ2-1	NA	TRBD2	TGTGCCAGTACCCGACTAGCGGAGAACTACAATGAGCAGTTCTTC	CASTRLAENYNEQFF
TRBV7-2	TRBJ2-5	many	NA	TGTGCCAGCAGCTTAAGGGACACCCCGTCGGAGACCCAGTACTTC	CASSLRDTPSETQYF
TRBV11-1	TRBJ2-1	NA	TRBD2	TGTGCCAGCAGCCAAGAGGAGCGGGGATCCTACAATGAGCAGTTCTTC	CASSQEERGSYNEQFF
TRBV30	TRBJ1-6	NA	TRBD1	TGTGCCTGGAGGCGCCCCCTACAGGGGTATATCGAGAATTCACCCCTCCACTTT	CAWRRPLQGYIENSPLHF
TRBV4-1	TRBJ2-3	NA	NA	TGCGCCAGCAGCACCCCCGGGACGCCCCTCGATACGCAGTATTTT	CASSTPGTPLDTQYF
TRBV20-1	TRBJ2-1	NA	NA	TGCAGTGCTAGAGATCCCCAGGCCTACAATGAGCAGTTCTTC	CSARDPQAYNEQFF
TRBV7-9	TRBJ2-1	NA	NA	TGTGCCAGCCCCCACAATGAGCAGTTCTTC	CASPHNEQFF
TRBV6-2/TRBV6-3	TRBJ1-5	NA	NA	TGTGCCAGCCAGCGGGCAGATCAGCCCCAGCATTTT	CASQRADQPQHF
TRBV12-3/TRBV12-4	TRBJ2-6	few	NA	TGTGCCAGCAGTTTAGGGCATTCCGGGGCCAACGTCCTGACTTTC	CASSLGHSGANVLTF
TRBV20-1	TRBJ1-6	NA	NA	TGCAGTGCGGCATCCAGGGGCCCGAATTCACCCCTCCACTTT	CSAASRGPNSPLHF
TRBV18	TRBJ1-1	many	TRBD1	TGTGCCAGCTCACCGGGACAGCGTCTGAACACTGAAGCTTTCTTT	CASSPGQRLNTEAFF
TRBV28	TRBJ2-1	once	TRBD1	TGTGCCAGCAGTCCAACCGGGACAGCGTTTATATATGAGCAGTTCTTC	CASSPTGTAFIYEQFF
TRBV28	TRBJ2-7	NA	NA	TGTGCCAGCAGTCCCCAGCCGACAGGCGAGCAGTACTTC	CASSPQPTGEQYF
TRBV6-1	TRBJ1-1	few	NA	TGTGCCAGCGCGGCCTATCCCACTGAAGCTTTCTTT	CASAAYPTEAFF
TRBV12-3/TRBV12-4	TRBJ1-4	NA	NA	TGTGCCAGCGCCCGCTCCGCCGCTGAGGAAAAACTGTTTTTT	CASARSAAEEKLFF
TRBV20-1	TRBJ2-3	NA	NA	TGCAGTGCCCCCGGGGCGAGCACAGATACGCAGTATTTT	CSAPGASTDTQYF
TRBV28	TRBJ2-7	NA	NA	TGTGCCAGCAGCCGCCGTATTACTAGCTACAACGAGCAGTACTTC	CASSRRITSYNEQYF
TRBV19	TRBJ1-2	NA	NA	TGTGCCAGTAGGAATCAACGAGGCTACACCTTC	CASRNQRGYTF
TRBV6-2/TRBV6-3	TRBJ2-4	many	TRBD2	TGTGCCAGTCGCGGGGGAGAAAACATTCAGTACTTC	CASRGGENIQYF
TRBV19	TRBJ2-2	many	NA	TGTGCCAGTAGACCCGGGGAGCATAGCACCGGGGAGCTGTTTTTT	CASRPGEHSTGELFF
TRBV14	TRBJ2-3	NA	TRBD1	TGTGCCAGCAGCCAATTACAGGGGGCGATATCTACGCAGTATTTT	CASSQLQGAISTQYF
TRBV6-2/TRBV6-3	TRBJ2-1	NA	NA	TGTGCCAGCAGCCGTTTTAGGGGTAGCTCTGCCAATGAGCAGTTCTTC	CASSRFRGSSANEQFF
TRBV3-1	TRBJ1-1	NA	NA	TGTGCCAGCAGCCAAGATCACACTGAAGCTTTCTTT	CASSQDHTEAFF
TRBV28	TRBJ2-7	NA	TRBD2	TGTGCCAGCAGTTTTCTAGCGGTATTCTCCTACGAGCAGTACTTC	CASSFLAVFSYEQYF
TRBV12-3/TRBV12-4	TRBJ1-5	many	NA	TGTGCCAGCAACTGGGGGGGAGGGAACAATCAGCCCCAGCATTTT	CASNWGGGNNQPQHF
TRBV12-3/TRBV12-4	TRBJ2-7	many	TRBD2	TGTGCCAGCAGTTTGATAGCGGGAGGGCACGAGCAGTACTTC	CASSLIAGGHEQYF
TRBV5-1	TRBJ1-2	few	TRBD1	TGCGCCAGCAGCCGTACTTGGCGACAGGGGACTAACTATGGCTACACCTTC	CASSRTWRQGTNYGYTF
TRBV15	TRBJ1-6	NA	NA	TGTGCCACCAGCAGAGTGGATTCACCCCTCCACTTT	CATSRVDSPLHF
TRBV12-3/TRBV12-4	TRBJ2-1	NA	TRBD2	TGTGCCAGCACCGGACTTCGCGGGAGGGGCAATGAGCAGTTCTTC	CASTGLRGRGNEQFF